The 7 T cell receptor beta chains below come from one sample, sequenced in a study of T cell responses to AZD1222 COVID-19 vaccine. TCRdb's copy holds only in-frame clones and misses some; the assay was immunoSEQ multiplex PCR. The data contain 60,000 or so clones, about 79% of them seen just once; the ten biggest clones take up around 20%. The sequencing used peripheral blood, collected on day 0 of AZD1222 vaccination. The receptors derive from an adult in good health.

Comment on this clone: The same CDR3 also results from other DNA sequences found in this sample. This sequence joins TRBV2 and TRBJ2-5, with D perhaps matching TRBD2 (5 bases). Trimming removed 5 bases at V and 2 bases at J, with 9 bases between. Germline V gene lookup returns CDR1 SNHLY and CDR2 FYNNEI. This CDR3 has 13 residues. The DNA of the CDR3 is TGTGCCAGCAGTTCACGACTACAAGAGACCCAGTACTTC. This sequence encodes CASSSRLQETQYF.

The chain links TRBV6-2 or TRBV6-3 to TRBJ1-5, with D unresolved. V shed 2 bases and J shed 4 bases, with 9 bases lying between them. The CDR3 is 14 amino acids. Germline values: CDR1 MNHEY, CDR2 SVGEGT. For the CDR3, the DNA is TGTGCCAGCAGTTACCGGTTGGAGAATCAGCCCCAGCATTTT. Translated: CASSYRLENQPQHF.

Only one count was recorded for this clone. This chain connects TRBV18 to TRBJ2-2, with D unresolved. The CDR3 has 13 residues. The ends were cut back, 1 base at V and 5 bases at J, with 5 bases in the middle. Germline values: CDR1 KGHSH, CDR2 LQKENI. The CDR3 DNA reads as TGTGCCAGCTCACCACGGTCAACCGGGGAGCTGTTTTTT. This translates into CASSPRSTGELFF.

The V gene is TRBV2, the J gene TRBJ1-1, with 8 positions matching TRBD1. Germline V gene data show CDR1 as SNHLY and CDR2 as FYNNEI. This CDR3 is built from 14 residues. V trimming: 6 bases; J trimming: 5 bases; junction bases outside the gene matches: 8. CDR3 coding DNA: TGTGCCAGCAGACCCGACAGGGGAGGAACTGAAGCTTTCTTT. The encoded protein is CASRPDRGGTEAFF. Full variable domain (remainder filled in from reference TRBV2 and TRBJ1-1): EPEVTQTPSHQVTQMGQEVILRCVPISNHLYFYWYRQILGQKVEFLVSFYNNEISEKSEIFDDQFSVERPDGSNFTLKIRSTKLEDSAMYFCASRPDRGGTEAFFGQGTRLTVV.

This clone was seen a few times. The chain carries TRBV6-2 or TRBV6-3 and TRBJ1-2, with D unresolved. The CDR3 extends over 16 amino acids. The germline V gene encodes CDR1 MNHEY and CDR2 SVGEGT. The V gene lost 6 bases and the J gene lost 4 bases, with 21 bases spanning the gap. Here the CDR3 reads CASSPRFTELGYGYTF. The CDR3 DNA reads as TGTGCCAGCAGCCCTCGTTTTACGGAGCTTGGCTATGGCTACACCTTC.

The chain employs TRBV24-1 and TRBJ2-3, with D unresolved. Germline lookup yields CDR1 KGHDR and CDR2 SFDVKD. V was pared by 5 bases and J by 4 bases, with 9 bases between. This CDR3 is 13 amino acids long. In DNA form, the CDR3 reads TGTGCCACCAGTGGGAACGGAGCAGATACGCAGTATTTT. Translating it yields CATSGNGADTQYF.

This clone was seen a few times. The CDR3 here is CASSVSLESYEQYF. CDR3 sequence (DNA): TGTGCCAGCAGCGTCTCACTAGAATCCTACGAGCAGTACTTC. The rearrangement joins TRBV7-2 to TRBJ2-7, with D possibly TRBD2 on 5 matching bases. The CDR3 totals 14 residues. From germline, CDR1 is SGHTA and CDR2 FQGNSA. Trimming removed 5 bases from V and 1 base from J, with 12 bases in between.